This TCR beta chain comes out of a study of a mutant IDH1 vaccine in newly diagnosed glioma. Study outcomes and limitations: Among patients, approximately 93% showed immune responses induced by the vaccine.

Losses at the gene ends were 8 bases for V and 2 bases for J; bases not matched to a gene: 5. Germline V gives CDR1 MNHNS, CDR2 SASEGT. This CDR3 is built from 14 residues. The time point was: week 5, during vaccination. Topical imiquimod was applied with each vaccine dose, which held 300 ug of mutant IDH1 20-mer peptide. As for this clone: Its antigen remains unknown.

Repertoires were generated with immunoSEQ multiplex PCR, while TCRdb's copy carries only in-frame clones and drops some. Of 70,000 to 90,000 clones listed, roughly 90% were seen once; the top ten hold approximately 0.58%. The rearrangement joins TRBV6-1 to TRBJ2-7; 11 bases map to TRBD2. Sequences were derived from PBMCs, sampled from a glioma patient whose treatment included an IDH1 peptide vaccine. The clonotype comes from a woman aged 45 to 65 with glioma. The CDR3 region has the DNA TGTGCCAGCTTGGTAGCGGGAGGGACCTACGAGCAGTACTTC. This encodes CASLVAGGTYEQYF.